The 22 T cell receptor beta chains reported below all come from one sample, sequenced in a study of PD-L1 blockade in urothelial cancer. Repertoires were generated with immunoSEQ multiplex PCR, while TCRdb's copy carries only in-frame clones and drops some. The sample lists tens of thousands of clones, roughly four fifths seen once, with approximately 4.7% in the top ten. The sample was PBMCs, taken around atezolizumab (anti-PD-L1) treatment. The source of these receptors is a man aged 70-80 years with urothelial cancer.

This clone has a single count. The chain's CDR3 is CASSPGTGALEKLFF. The CDR3 DNA reads TGCGCCAGCAGCCCCGGCACAGGGGCGTTGGAAAAACTGTTTTTT. The chain combines TRBV5-1 with TRBJ1-4; 7 bases line up with TRBD1. There are 15 residues in the CDR3. In germline, CDR1 is SGHRS, CDR2 YFSETQ. The V segment lost 4 bases and the J segment 8 bases; nucleotides outside the gene matches: 11.

The chain links TRBV7-2 to TRBJ2-1; maybe TRBD2 (5 bases). Per germline, CDR1 SGHTA and CDR2 FQGNSA. CDR3 length: 15 amino acids. V was shortened by 2 bases and J by 7 bases, with 15 bases between the two germline ends. CDR3 DNA: TGTGCCAGCAGCTTAACCCTATCGTGGGAGAATGAGCAGTTCTTC. Encoded protein: CASSLTLSWENEQFF.

This clone occurred a few times. The chain employs TRBV15 and TRBJ2-7; no definite D call. This CDR3 is 13 amino acids long. V dropped 8 bases and J dropped 3 bases, with 14 bases sitting between them. Germline CDR1 and CDR2: LNHNV and YYDKDF (reference sequence). The CDR3 spells CATRTARSYEQYF. CDR3 DNA: TGTGCCACCCGAACGGCTAGAAGCTACGAGCAGTACTTC.

This sequence joins TRBV10-1 and TRBJ2-7; TRBD2 might be the D (6 bases). Germline V CDR1 and CDR2: WNHNN, SYGVQD (reference sequence). The CDR3 is made up of 14 amino acids. V was cut by 2 bases and J by 6 bases, with 14 bases left in between. CDR3 DNA: TGCGCCAGCAGTGAGATCGCGGGAACTGGCGAGCAGTACTTC. This gives the protein CASSEIAGTGEQYF.

V usage is TRBV5-1 and J usage is TRBJ2-1, with 11 nucleotides matching TRBD2. After removal of 4 bases from V and 7 bases from J, the junction contained 10 bases not matched to a gene. Germline CDR1 SGHRS, CDR2 YFSETQ. The CDR3 sequence is 16 residues long. The CDR3 loop reads CASSVFSGRASNEQFF. The CDR3 DNA follows: TGCGCCAGCAGCGTTTTTAGCGGGAGGGCCTCGAATGAGCAGTTCTTC.

This clone was seen many times. The rearrangement uses TRBV27 and TRBJ1-2, with D perhaps matching TRBD1 (5 bases). The germline CDR1 and CDR2 sequences are MNHEY and SMNVEV (reference sequence). This CDR3 region has 17 residues. V lost 7 bases and J 4 bases, leaving 25 bases between the germline ends. The CDR3 region is CASTPTLIDSQIYGYTF. The CDR3 bases are TGTGCCAGCACGCCAACGCTGATAGACAGCCAGATCTATGGCTACACCTTC.

The chain employs TRBV19 and TRBJ2-7; 8 bases fit TRBD1. J lost 0 bases, V lost 4 bases, and 11 bases had no gene match. This CDR3 comprises 17 residues. Germline V gene lookup returns CDR1 LNHDA and CDR2 SQIVND (reference sequence). CDR3 in amino acids: CASSTSTGGISSYEQYF. The DNA of the CDR3 is TGTGCCAGTAGTACGTCTACAGGGGGTATTAGCTCCTACGAGCAGTACTTC.

The table lists this clone with a few counts. The chain couples TRBV18 to TRBJ2-1; TRBD2 agrees at 8 bases. J was trimmed by 3 bases and V by 4 bases; bases with no gene match: 5. Germline lookup yields CDR1 KGHSH and CDR2 LQKENI. The CDR3 sequence is 15 residues long. In DNA form, the CDR3 reads TGTGCCAGCTCACTAACCGGGACTAGCTACAATGAGCAGTTCTTC. Translated: CASSLTGTSYNEQFF.

The chain recombines TRBV7-9 with TRBJ1-4; possible D gene TRBD1, 6 bases. V shed 5 bases and J shed 7 bases, with 14 bases lying between them. This CDR3 has 14 residues. CDR1 and CDR2 (germline): SEHNR, FQNEAQ (reference sequence). The CDR3 loop is CASSLRGGFEKLFF. The CDR3 nucleotides read TGTGCCAGCAGCCTCAGGGGAGGGTTTGAAAAACTGTTTTTT.

The V gene is TRBV2, the J gene TRBJ2-7, with D unclear. This CDR3 has 14 amino acids. Trimming removed 6 bases from V and 0 bases from J, with 12 bases in between. Germline CDR1 SNHLY, CDR2 FYNNEI. Here the CDR3 reads CASSQRRLSYEQYF. The CDR3 DNA is TGTGCCAGCAGCCAGCGCCGCCTCTCCTACGAGCAGTACTTC.

CDR3 region: CATTPGQATDTQYF. In nucleotides, the CDR3 is TGTGCCACCACACCCGGACAGGCCACAGATACGCAGTATTTT. The rearrangement joins TRBV19 to TRBJ2-3, with TRBD1 identical over 7 bases. The germline gives CDR1 LNHDA, CDR2 SQIVND (reference sequence). V gave up 10 bases and J gave up 2 bases; unmatched junction bases: 9. CDR3 size: 14 residues.

Only a few counts were recorded for this clone. The chain uses TRBV5-1 and TRBJ2-7; D gene unclear. CDR1 and CDR2 (germline): SGHRS, YFSETQ. This CDR3 region has 15 residues. Trimming pared 4 bases from V and 2 bases from J, leaving 16 bases between. DNA for the CDR3: TGCGCCAGCAGCCCATCTGCAGGCCGAACCTACGAGCAGTACTTC. This translates into CASSPSAGRTYEQYF.

This rearrangement joins TRBV6-5 to TRBJ2-7; D is possibly TRBD2 (7 bases). Germline V CDR1 and CDR2: MNHEY, SVGAGI. Trimming took off 8 bases at V and 4 bases at J, with 12 bases between the two ends. The CDR3 covers 12 residues. The chain's CDR3 is CASAQGGYEQYF. DNA for the CDR3: TGTGCCAGCGCACAGGGAGGGTACGAGCAGTACTTC.

This clone is termed medium-sized. The chain combines TRBV11-1 with TRBJ1-2, with 7 bases lining up with TRBD1. With V trimmed by 5 bases and J by 4 bases, 10 bases remained unmatched. The CDR3 sequence is 15 residues long. Germline V gene data show CDR1 as SGHAT and CDR2 as FQDESV (reference sequence). Written as DNA, the CDR3 is TGTGCCAGCAGCCAGGGACAGCAAGCTTTCTATGGCTACACCTTC. Protein product: CASSQGQQAFYGYTF. Combining the CDR3 with reference TRBV11-1 and TRBJ1-2 gives the whole variable domain EAEVAQSPRYKITEKSQAVAFWCDPISGHATLYWYRQILGQGPELLVQFQDESVVDDSQLPKDRFSAERLKGVDSTLKIQPAELGDSAMYLCASSQGQQAFYGYTFGSGTRLTVV.

The chain joins TRBV15 to TRBJ2-1; a possible D gene is TRBD1 (6 bases). The CDR3 is made up of 16 amino acids. Germline V CDR1 and CDR2: LNHNV, YYDKDF (reference sequence). Trimming cost V 0 bases and J 5 bases, with 14 bases left between them. The CDR3 coding sequence is TGTGCCACCAGCAGAGACCCCAGGGGCACTAACAATGAGCAGTTCTTC. Residues: CATSRDPRGTNNEQFF.

J is TRBJ1-1 and V is TRBV6-6; 9 bases match TRBD1. This CDR3 spans 15 amino acids. Trimming cost V 6 bases and J 4 bases; bases outside gene matches: 9. Germline V gene data show CDR1 as MNHNY and CDR2 as SVGAGI (reference sequence). The chain's CDR3 is CASRGLQGASTEAFF. The CDR3 DNA reads TGTGCCAGCAGGGGGCTACAGGGGGCGAGCACTGAAGCTTTCTTT.

The chain carries TRBV11-2 and TRBJ1-2; 9 nucleotides agree with TRBD1. This CDR3 is built from 17 residues. Germline CDR1 and CDR2: SGHAT and FQNNGV. After removal of 2 bases from V and 4 bases from J, the junction contained 11 bases not matched to a gene. CDR3 protein: CASSLSTGTGSVYGYTF. CDR3 in DNA: TGTGCCAGCAGCTTAAGCACCGGGACAGGGTCTGTCTATGGCTACACCTTC. Together with reference TRBV11-2 and TRBJ1-2, the CDR3 gives the full variable domain: EAGVAQSPRYKIIEKRQSVAFWCNPISGHATLYWYQQILGQGPKLLIQFQNNGVVDDSQLPKDRFSAERLKGVDSTLKIQPAKLEDSAVYLCASSLSTGTGSVYGYTFGSGTRLTVV.

This clone showed up just once. The chain combines TRBV19 with TRBJ1-2; the D is unclear. V was pared by 5 bases and J by 1 base, with 8 bases between. This CDR3 is 13 amino acids long. From germline, CDR1 is LNHDA and CDR2 SQIVND (reference sequence). The CDR3 nucleotides are TGTGCCAGTAGTGAGCGGGTTAACTATGGCTACACCTTC. The encoded protein is CASSERVNYGYTF.

The V call is TRBV5-6, the J call TRBJ2-1; 10 nucleotides line up with TRBD2. V dropped 0 bases and J dropped 9; count of bases not matched to a gene: 6. CDR3 length: 15 amino acids. Germline-derived CDR1 and CDR2 are SGHDT and YYEEEE. Here the CDR3 reads CASSLGLAGEAEQFF. The CDR3 nucleotides read TGTGCCAGCAGCTTGGGGCTAGCGGGAGAAGCTGAGCAGTTCTTC.

This clone turned up a few times. The gene calls are TRBV7-6 and TRBJ2-2; a possible D gene is TRBD2 (5 bases). From germline, CDR1 is SGHVS and CDR2 FNYEAQ. The CDR3 loop spans 14 amino acids. The V gene lost 2 bases and the J gene lost 7 bases, with 11 bases spanning the gap. The CDR3 nucleotides are TGTGCCAGCAGCTTACAAGGAGGTAGCGGGGAGCTGTTTTTT. This encodes CASSLQGGSGELFF.

The J gene is TRBJ2-1, the V gene TRBV7-2; D unclear. The V gene lost 5 bases and the J gene lost 8 bases, with 10 bases spanning the gap. Germline assignment: CDR1 SGHTA and CDR2 FQGNSA. The CDR3 totals 12 residues. As DNA, the CDR3 is TGTGCCAGCAGCATAGAGTACTATGAGCAGTTCTTC. The encoded protein is CASSIEYYEQFF.

The rearrangement links TRBV7-3 to TRBJ2-5, with 11 bases lining up with TRBD1. Looked up from germline, CDR1 is SGHTA and CDR2 is FQGTGA. V lost 4 bases, J lost 5 bases, and 6 bases stayed unmatched. CDR3 length equals 15 residues. This CDR3 reads CASSSGTGGRETQYF. CDR3 in DNA: TGTGCCAGCAGCTCCGGGACAGGGGGAAGGGAGACCCAGTACTTC.